Listed below are T cell receptor beta chains from one sample, sequenced in a study of blood T cell repertoires in COVID-19. Produced via immunoSEQ multiplex PCR; TCRdb's table is partial and in-frame only. The data show hundreds of thousands of clones, with 85% to 90% seen just once and about 6.7% held by the top ten. The sample consisted of peripheral blood. These receptors were collected from a woman in her 70s with COVID-19, enrolled during active disease. The CDR3 runs from the conserved cysteine through the conserved F or W. A D gene is named only where the DNA matches it firmly. Where a row states a size, it is once, few, many or the class of an expanded clone; other rows omit it.

CDR3: CASSDPGRGYGYTF; DNA: TGTGCCAGCAGTGACCCCGGCAGGGGCTATGGCTACACCTTC; size: .; D: .; V: TRBV2; J: TRBJ1-2
CDR3: CASSEATVAGTDTQYF; DNA: TGTGCCAGCAGTGAAGCCACGGTAGCGGGAACAGATACGCAGTATTTT; size: .; D: TRBD2; V: TRBV2; J: TRBJ2-3
CDR3: CASSALLPLQSEAFF; DNA: TGTGCCAGCAGCGCCCTCCTCCCCCTACAGTCTGAAGCTTTCTTT; size: .; D: .; V: TRBV9; J: TRBJ1-1
CDR3: CASSFSVNEQFF; DNA: TGCGCCAGCAGCTTTAGTGTGAATGAGCAGTTCTTC; size: .; D: .; V: TRBV5-1; J: TRBJ2-1
CDR3: CSVENTGEAFF; DNA: TGCAGCGTTGAAAATACAGGGGAAGCTTTCTTT; size: .; D: .; V: TRBV29-1; J: TRBJ1-1
CDR3: CASSGPYEQYF; DNA: TGTGCCAGCAGCGGGCCCTACGAGCAGTACTTC; size: once; D: .; V: TRBV7-2; J: TRBJ2-7
CDR3: CASSQGASSGNTIYF; DNA: TGTGCCAGCAGCCAAGGAGCCTCCTCTGGAAACACCATATATTTT; size: .; D: .; V: TRBV3-1/TRBV3-2; J: TRBJ1-3
CDR3: CATRASGETQYF; DNA: TGTGCCACCAGAGCTAGCGGAGAGACCCAGTACTTC; size: .; D: TRBD2; V: TRBV24-1; J: TRBJ2-5
CDR3: CASSLGRQGMNTEAFF; DNA: TGTGCCAGCAGCTTAGGCCGACAGGGGATGAACACTGAAGCTTTCTTT; size: .; D: TRBD1; V: TRBV13; J: TRBJ1-1
CDR3: CASSGEERGPRTDTQYF; DNA: TGTGCCAGCAGCGGGGAGGAGCGGGGGCCACGCACAGATACGCAGTATTTT; size: .; D: TRBD2; V: TRBV5-6; J: TRBJ2-3
CDR3: CASSLAGTSGYEQYF; DNA: TGTGCCAGCAGCTTAGCGGGGACTAGCGGCTACGAGCAGTACTTC; size: few; D: TRBD2; V: TRBV7-2; J: TRBJ2-7
CDR3: CASRLLVSEGSPLHF; DNA: TGCGCCAGCCGTCTCCTTGTGTCGGAGGGATCACCCCTCCACTTT; size: .; D: .; V: TRBV5-1; J: TRBJ1-6
CDR3: CASSPYRTSPGELFF; DNA: TGCGCCAGCAGCCCCTATAGGACTAGTCCCGGGGAGCTGTTTTTT; size: once; D: TRBD2; V: TRBV4-3; J: TRBJ2-2
CDR3: CATTFFRDSPLHF; DNA: TGTGCCACAACCTTCTTCAGGGATTCACCCCTCCACTTT; size: few; D: .; V: TRBV6-6; J: TRBJ1-6
CDR3: CASSQGFSDVDTQYF; DNA: TGTGCCAGCAGCCAGGGTTTTTCGGATGTCGATACGCAGTATTTT; size: .; D: .; V: TRBV7-9; J: TRBJ2-3
CDR3: CASRDQAWNQPQHF; DNA: TGTGCCAGTAGAGATCAGGCATGGAATCAGCCCCAGCATTTT; size: .; D: .; V: TRBV19; J: TRBJ1-5
CDR3: CASRQGLNQPQHF; DNA: TGTGCCAGCAGACAAGGACTAAACCAGCCCCAGCATTTT; size: few; D: .; V: TRBV27; J: TRBJ1-5
CDR3: CASSQDSLTLLAFF; DNA: TGTGCCAGCAGCCAAGATAGCCTGACCCTTCTGGCTTTCTTT; size: .; D: .; V: TRBV4-2; J: TRBJ1-1
CDR3: CASSTSDTQYF; DNA: TGTGCCAGCTCGACTTCTGATACGCAGTATTTT; size: .; D: .; V: TRBV6-5; J: TRBJ2-3
CDR3: CASSPGRDSYAQPQHF; DNA: TGTGCCAGTAGTCCCGGGAGGGACAGTTATGCTCAGCCCCAGCATTTT; size: once; D: TRBD1; V: TRBV19; J: TRBJ1-5
CDR3: CASNGQGGEQYF; DNA: TGTGCCAGTAACGGACAGGGGGGAGAGCAGTACTTC; size: once; D: TRBD1; V: TRBV19; J: TRBJ2-7
CDR3: CAWSLSRTADTQYF; DNA: TGTGCCTGGAGCTTGAGTAGGACAGCAGATACGCAGTATTTT; size: .; D: .; V: TRBV30; J: TRBJ2-3
CDR3: CASSSTGQPQHF; DNA: TGTGCCAGCAGCTCCACCGGTCAGCCCCAGCATTTT; size: .; D: .; V: TRBV3-1/TRBV3-2; J: TRBJ1-5
CDR3: CASSLVEPLDTEAFF; DNA: TGCGCCAGCAGCTTGGTCGAGCCGCTGGACACTGAAGCTTTCTTT; size: .; D: .; V: TRBV5-1; J: TRBJ1-1
CDR3: CASSSVDRGNEKLFF; DNA: TGTGCCAGCAGCTCCGTGGACAGGGGGAATGAAAAACTGTTTTTT; size: .; D: TRBD1; V: TRBV9; J: TRBJ1-4
CDR3: CASSQLLGKGYTF; DNA: TGTGCCAGCAGCCAACTACTAGGGAAAGGCTACACCTTC; size: .; D: .; V: TRBV3-1/TRBV3-2; J: TRBJ1-2
CDR3: CASSRGLNTEAFF; DNA: TGTGCCAGCTCTAGAGGCTTGAACACTGAAGCTTTCTTT; size: .; D: .; V: TRBV2; J: TRBJ1-1
CDR3: CASRLQGVSEAFF; DNA: TGTGCCAGCAGACTTCAGGGGGTCTCTGAAGCTTTCTTT; size: .; D: TRBD1; V: TRBV7-2; J: TRBJ1-1
CDR3: CASSPFGLDEKLFF; DNA: TGTGCCAGCAGCCCCTTCGGTCTTGATGAAAAACTGTTTTTT; size: .; D: .; V: TRBV9; J: TRBJ1-4
CDR3: CAWSVKPNSPLHF; DNA: TGTGCCTGGAGTGTAAAGCCTAATTCACCCCTCCACTTT; size: .; D: .; V: TRBV30; J: TRBJ1-6
CDR3: CASRGAGKGGTEAFF; DNA: TGTGCCAGCAGGGGGGCAGGGAAGGGAGGGACTGAAGCTTTCTTT; size: .; D: .; V: TRBV27; J: TRBJ1-1
CDR3: CASKLQGTNNYGYTF; DNA: TGTGCCAGCAAGCTACAGGGGACGAATAACTATGGCTACACCTTC; size: .; D: TRBD1; V: TRBV2; J: TRBJ1-2
CDR3: CASSPGQGKAFF; DNA: TGTGCCAGCAGTCCAGGACAGGGGAAGGCTTTCTTT; size: .; D: TRBD1; V: TRBV6-2/TRBV6-3; J: TRBJ1-1
CDR3: CASSEGSQETQYF; DNA: TGCGCCAGCAGCGAGGGATCCCAAGAGACCCAGTACTTC; size: .; D: .; V: TRBV5-1; J: TRBJ2-5
CDR3: CASSAGQAYEQYF; DNA: TGTGCCAGCAGCGCGGGACAGGCTTACGAGCAGTACTTC; size: .; D: TRBD1; V: TRBV5-6; J: TRBJ2-7
CDR3: CASSYSMGPQYF; DNA: TGTGCCAGCAGTTACTCGATGGGGCCCCAGTATTTT; size: .; D: .; V: TRBV6-2/TRBV6-3; J: TRBJ2-3
CDR3: CASSLGSPGEQFF; DNA: TGTGCCAGCAGTTTAGGGTCCCCGGGGGAGCAGTTCTTC; size: once; D: .; V: TRBV27; J: TRBJ2-1